This entry is about one T cell receptor (beta chain). Its antigen remains unknown. The 5'RACE method, run with constant-segment primers, produced TCR alpha and TCR beta cDNA libraries (carrying sample barcodes and UMIs). TCRdb re-derived calls from the 5' RACE reads in MiXCR, one entry per CDR3 protein. This table has 350,000 to 500,000 distinct CDR3 sequences, over 15% appearing once. The sample belongs to a study of T-cell memory formation after mild COVID-19. Study overall: For the most part, TCR clusters were specific to one donor.

Broader study findings: Some SARS-CoV-2-responding clones were already detected in memory before infection.

V was shortened by 8 bases and J by 2 bases, with 12 bases between the two germline ends. The CDR3 extends over 13 amino acids. The chain couples TRBV12-3 or TRBV12-4 to TRBJ1-1, with TRBD1 as a possible D gene (5 bases). This TCR derives from a man between 18 and 29 years old who had mild COVID-19 (a few samples of this study predate the infection). Cell type and time point are not known. Sequencing input: PBMCs or a T cell subset sorted from them (not recorded which). CDR3 protein: CASRGTVNTEAFF. CDR3 coding DNA: TGTGCCAGCCGAGGGACGGTCAACACTGAAGCTTTCTTT.